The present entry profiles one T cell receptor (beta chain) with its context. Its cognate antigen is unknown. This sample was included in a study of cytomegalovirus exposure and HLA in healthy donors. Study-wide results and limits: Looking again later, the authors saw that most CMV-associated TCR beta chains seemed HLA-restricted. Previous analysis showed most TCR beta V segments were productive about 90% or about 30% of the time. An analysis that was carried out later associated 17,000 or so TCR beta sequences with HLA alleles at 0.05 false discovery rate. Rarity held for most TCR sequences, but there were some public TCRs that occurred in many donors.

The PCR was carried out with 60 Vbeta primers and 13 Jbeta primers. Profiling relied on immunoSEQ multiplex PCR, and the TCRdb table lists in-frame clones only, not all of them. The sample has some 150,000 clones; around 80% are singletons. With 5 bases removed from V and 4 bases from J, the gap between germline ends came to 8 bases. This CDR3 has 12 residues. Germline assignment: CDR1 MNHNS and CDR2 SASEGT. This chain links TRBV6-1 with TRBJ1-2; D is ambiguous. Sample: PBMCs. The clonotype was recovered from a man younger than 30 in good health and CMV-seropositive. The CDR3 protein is CASSTESYGYTF. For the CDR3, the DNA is TGTGCCAGCAGTACTGAGAGCTATGGCTACACCTTC.